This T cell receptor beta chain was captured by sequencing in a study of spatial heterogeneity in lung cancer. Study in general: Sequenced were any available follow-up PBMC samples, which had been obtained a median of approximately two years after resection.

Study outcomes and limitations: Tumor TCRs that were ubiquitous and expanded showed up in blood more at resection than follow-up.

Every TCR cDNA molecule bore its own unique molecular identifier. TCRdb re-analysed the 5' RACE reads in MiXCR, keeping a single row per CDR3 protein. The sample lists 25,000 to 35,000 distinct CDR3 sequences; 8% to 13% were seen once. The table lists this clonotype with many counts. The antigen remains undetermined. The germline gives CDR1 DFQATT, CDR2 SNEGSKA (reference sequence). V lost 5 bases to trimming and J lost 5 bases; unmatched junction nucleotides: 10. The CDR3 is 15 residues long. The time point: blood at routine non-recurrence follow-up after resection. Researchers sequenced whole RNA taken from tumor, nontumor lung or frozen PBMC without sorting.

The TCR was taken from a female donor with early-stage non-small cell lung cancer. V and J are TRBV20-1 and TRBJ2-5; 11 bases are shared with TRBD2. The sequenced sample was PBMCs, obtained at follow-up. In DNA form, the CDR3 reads TGCAGTGCTGGAACTAGCGGGGGCTGGACGGAGACCCAGTACTTC. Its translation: CSAGTSGGWTETQYF.